The 31 T cell receptor beta chains below all came from one sample that was sequenced in a study of CXCR3-negative and CXCR3-positive naive CD8 T cells. In preparing the TRB cDNA libraries, 5' RACE with UMI labels was used. TCRdb reprocessed the 5' RACE reads, keeping one entry per CDR3 protein, no DNA. This sample's clone table lists roughly 24,000 distinct CDR3 sequences. Specimen: memory CD8+ T cells from blood. The origin of the receptors is a human donor in good health. Some clones in this sample may be carry-over from other donors' samples.

V gene TRBV4-3 combines with J gene TRBJ2-2; absent DNA, TCRdb's TRBD1 call cannot be checked. Per germline, CDR1 LGHNA and CDR2 YSLEER. The CDR3 spans 15 residues. Here the CDR3 reads CASSQEEGASGELFF.

This rearrangement joins TRBV11-2 to TRBJ2-7; TCRdb outputs TRBD1, but without DNA this stays unchecked. CDR1 and CDR2 (germline): SGHAT, FQNNGV. CDR3 size: 17 residues. The chain's CDR3 is CASSLVGRGPIYYEQYF.

V is TRBV14 and J is TRBJ1-1. CDR3 length: 12 amino acids. Germline-derived CDR1 and CDR2 are SGHDN and FVKESK. The chain's CDR3 is CASSRFATEAFF.

This chain joins TRBV19 and TRBJ1-5. Per the germline V gene, CDR1 is LNHDA and CDR2 is SQIVND (reference sequence). This CDR3 has 15 residues. The CDR3 loop is CASSPTAYSNQPQHF.

This rearrangement joins TRBV19 to TRBJ2-1; as DNA is missing, the TRBD2 call by TCRdb cannot be tested. The germline gives CDR1 LNHDA, CDR2 SQIVND (reference sequence). The CDR3 has 14 amino acids. CDR3 protein: CASCTGTRYNEQFF.

The chain couples TRBV20-1 to TRBJ2-1; TCRdb returns TRBD2, unconfirmable since there is no DNA. The V gene's germline CDR1 is DFQATT and CDR2 SNEGSKA (reference sequence). The CDR3 is 13 residues long. CDR3: CSAIGTSGGEQFF.

The chain links TRBV5-1 to TRBJ1-1. This CDR3 has 13 residues. CDR1 and CDR2 (germline): SGHRS, YFSETQ. The chain's CDR3 is CASRADLDTEAFF.

This chain uses TRBV19 with TRBJ2-7; TCRdb reports TRBD1, a call that lacks DNA to check it against. The CDR3 totals 14 residues. Germline V gene data show CDR1 as LNHDA and CDR2 as SQIVND (reference sequence). CDR3 sequence reads: CASSDGGAANEQYF. Drawing the rest from reference TRBV19 and TRBJ2-7, the complete variable domain is DGGITQSPKYLFRKEGQNVTLSCEQNLNHDAMYWYRQDPGQGLRLIYYSQIVNDFQKGDIAEGYSVSREKKESFPLTVTSAQKNPTAFYLCASSDGGAANEQYFGPGTRLTVT.

This sequence joins TRBV7-2 and TRBJ2-4; the TCRdb D gene call, TRBD1, has no DNA to confirm it. The CDR3 consists of 14 residues. Germline V gene lookup returns CDR1 SGHTA and CDR2 FQGNSA. The CDR3 sequence is CASSLGGGGDIQYF.

The J gene is TRBJ1-1, the V gene TRBV20-1; the TCRdb D gene call, TRBD1, has no DNA to confirm it. The CDR3 runs 12 residues. Per the germline V gene, CDR1 is DFQATT and CDR2 is SNEGSKA (reference sequence). The CDR3: CSLGQGNTEAFF.

The V and J genes are TRBV29-1 and TRBJ1-2. The CDR3 consists of 12 residues. The germline gives CDR1 SQVTM, CDR2 ANQGSEA. The CDR3 loop reads CSVDRDLRGYTF.

V gene TRBV7-9 combines with J gene TRBJ2-1. This CDR3 has 16 residues. Germline assignment: CDR1 SEHNR and CDR2 FQNEAQ (reference sequence). CDR3 region: CASSRKVTSSYNEQFF. Filled out from reference TRBV7-9 and TRBJ2-1, the complete variable domain reads DTGVSQNPRHKITKRGQNVTFRCDPISEHNRLYWYRQTLGQGPEFLTYFQNEAQLEKSRLLSDRFSAERPKGSFSTLEIQRTEQGDSAMYLCASSRKVTSSYNEQFFGPGTRLTVL.

The chain couples TRBV7-3 to TRBJ2-1; TCRdb calls TRBD1, which cannot be checked without DNA. This CDR3 is built from 15 residues. CDR1 and CDR2 from the germline V gene are SGHTA and FQGTGA. The CDR3 protein is CASSPGSGDYNEQFF.

The V and J genes are TRBV27 and TRBJ2-7; TCRdb calls TRBD1, which cannot be checked without DNA. CDR1 is MNHEY, CDR2 SMNVEV, per germline (reference sequence). The CDR3 is 15 residues long. CDR3 amino acids: CASSSRTGGFVEQYF.

The chain recombines TRBV7-6 with TRBJ2-7; TCRdb selects TRBD1, and the lack of DNA leaves this call unchecked. The CDR3 length is 14 residues. Germline loops: CDR1 SGHVS, CDR2 FNYEAQ. This chain's CDR3 is CASSLGTGGREQYF.

V is TRBV29-1 and J is TRBJ1-2; TCRdb returns TRBD1, unconfirmable since there is no DNA. CDR3 length: 14 residues. Germline values: CDR1 SQVTM, CDR2 ANQGSEA. Here the CDR3 reads CSVEVAGGFEGYTF.

V gene TRBV5-5 combines with J gene TRBJ1-2; checking the TCRdb D call of TRBD1 is not possible without DNA. Germline lookup yields CDR1 SGHKS and CDR2 YYEKEE (reference sequence). This CDR3 has 15 amino acids. CDR3 residues: CASSTHVQGAYGYTF.

This sequence joins TRBV29-1 and TRBJ2-7; TCRdb designates TRBD1, a call that cannot be tested without DNA. There are 12 residues in the CDR3. Germline CDR1 SQVTM, CDR2 ANQGSEA. The CDR3 is CSVEQGAYEQYF.

V is TRBV23-1 and J is TRBJ2-7; TCRdb proposes TRBD1, but this gene call is untestable without DNA. Being an ORF, TRBV23-1 has a function that is uncertain. This CDR3 contains 17 residues. Here the CDR3 reads CASSHPIPHPGDYEQYF.

The chain recombines TRBV7-9 with TRBJ2-1; TCRdb gives TRBD2 as the D gene, but with no DNA this cannot be confirmed. From germline, CDR1 is SEHNR and CDR2 FQNEAQ (reference sequence). The CDR3 contains 15 residues. The CDR3 sequence: CASSQTSGEDNEQFF. Using reference TRBV7-9 and TRBJ2-1 for the parts outside the CDR3, the full variable domain is DTGVSQNPRHKITKRGQNVTFRCDPISEHNRLYWYRQTLGQGPEFLTYFQNEAQLEKSRLLSDRFSAERPKGSFSTLEIQRTEQGDSAMYLCASSQTSGEDNEQFFGPGTRLTVL.

The chain joins TRBV29-1 to TRBJ2-2; TCRdb's D call of TRBD1 is untestable without DNA. Per germline, CDR1 SQVTM and CDR2 ANQGSEA. CDR3 length: 13 residues. The CDR3 reads CSVRGGNTGELFF.

The chain has TRBV28 and TRBJ2-7; TCRdb returns TRBD1, unconfirmable since there is no DNA. From germline, CDR1 is MDHEN and CDR2 SYDVKM. CDR3 size: 13 residues. CDR3 protein: CASSLGQSYEQYF.

The V and J genes are TRBV28 and TRBJ2-5. From germline, CDR1 is MDHEN and CDR2 SYDVKM. CDR3 size: 12 residues. The CDR3 here is CASSLWQETQYF.

The V call is TRBV3-1, the J call TRBJ2-4; lacking DNA, the TRBD1 call made by TCRdb goes unchecked. CDR3 size: 19 residues. From germline, CDR1 is LGHDT and CDR2 YNNKEL (reference sequence). The CDR3 loop is CASSQHWTGASPLKNIQYF. The whole variable domain, remainder taken from reference TRBV3-1 and TRBJ2-4, is DTAVSQTPKYLVTQMGNDKSIKCEQNLGHDTMYWYKQDSKKFLKIMFSYNNKELIINETVPNRFSPKSPDKAHLNLHINSLELGDSAVYFCASSQHWTGASPLKNIQYFGAGTRLSVL.

This chain connects TRBV29-1 to TRBJ2-5; TCRdb gives TRBD1 as the D gene, but with no DNA this cannot be confirmed. CDR1 SQVTM and CDR2 ANQGSEA come from the germline V gene. The CDR3 spans 14 residues. This CDR3 is CSVEEGPFQETQYF.

The rearrangement uses TRBV6-5 and TRBJ2-6; the TRBD2 assignment by TCRdb is unverifiable without DNA. Germline V CDR1 and CDR2: MNHEY, SVGAGI. The CDR3 has 16 residues. The CDR3 protein is CASSWASGSGANVLTF.

The rearrangement joins TRBV29-1 to TRBJ2-7. This CDR3 comprises 13 residues. Germline CDR1 is SQVTM and CDR2 is ANQGSEA. CDR3 residues: CSVSQYSIYEQYF.

The CDR3: CASSSPTLWETQYF. The V gene is TRBV7-2, the J gene TRBJ2-5. The CDR3 is 14 residues long. Germline V gives CDR1 SGHTA, CDR2 FQGNSA.

This chain connects TRBV7-2 to TRBJ2-2; absent DNA, TCRdb's TRBD2 call cannot be checked. Germline V gene sequence: CDR1 SGHTA, CDR2 FQGNSA. The CDR3 runs 19 residues. CDR3 protein: CASSSRFYYGGRDTGELFF. The full variable domain, rest sourced from reference TRBV7-2 and TRBJ2-2, is GAGVSQSPSNKVTEKGKDVELRCDPISGHTALYWYRQSLGQGLEFLIYFQGNSAPDKSGLPSDRFSAERTGGSVSTLTIQRTQQEDSAVYLCASSSRFYYGGRDTGELFFGEGSRLTVL.

The genes are TRBV15 and TRBJ2-1; TCRdb's D call of TRBD1 is untestable without DNA. In germline, CDR1 is LNHNV, CDR2 YYDKDF (reference sequence). The CDR3 has 12 amino acids. The CDR3 protein is CATRRQGNEQFF.

This chain joins TRBV19 and TRBJ2-1. CDR3 length: 15 residues. Germline V lookup: CDR1 LNHDA, CDR2 SQIVND (reference sequence). The CDR3 sequence: CASSGEVRSYNEQFF.